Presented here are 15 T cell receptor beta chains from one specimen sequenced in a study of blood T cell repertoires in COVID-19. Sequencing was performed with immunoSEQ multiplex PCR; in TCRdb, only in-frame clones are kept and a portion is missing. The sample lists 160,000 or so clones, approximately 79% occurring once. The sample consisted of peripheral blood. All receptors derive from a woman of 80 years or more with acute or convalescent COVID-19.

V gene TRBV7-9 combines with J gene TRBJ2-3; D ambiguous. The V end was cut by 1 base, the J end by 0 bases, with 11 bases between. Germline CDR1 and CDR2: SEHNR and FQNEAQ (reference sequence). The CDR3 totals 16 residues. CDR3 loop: CASSLVPATSTDTQYF. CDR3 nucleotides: TGTGCCAGCAGCTTAGTGCCTGCCACTAGCACAGATACGCAGTATTTT.

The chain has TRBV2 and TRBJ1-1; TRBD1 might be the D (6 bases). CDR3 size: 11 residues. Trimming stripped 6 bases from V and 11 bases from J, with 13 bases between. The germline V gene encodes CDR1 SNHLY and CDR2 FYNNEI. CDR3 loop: CASSVGARAFF. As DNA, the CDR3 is TGTGCCAGCAGCGTGGGGGCGCGGGCTTTCTTT.

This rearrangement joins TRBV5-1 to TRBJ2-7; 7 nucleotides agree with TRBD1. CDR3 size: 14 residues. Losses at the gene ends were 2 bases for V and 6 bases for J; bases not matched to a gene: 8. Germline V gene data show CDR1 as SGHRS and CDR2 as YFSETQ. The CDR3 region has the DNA TGCGCCAGCAGCTTTACAGGGGTTACAGCCGAGCAGTACTTC. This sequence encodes CASSFTGVTAEQYF.

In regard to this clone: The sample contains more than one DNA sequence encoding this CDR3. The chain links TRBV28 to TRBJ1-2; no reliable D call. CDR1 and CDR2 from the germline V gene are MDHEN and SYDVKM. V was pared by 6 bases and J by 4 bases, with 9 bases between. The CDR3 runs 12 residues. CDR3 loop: CASSRTGYGYTF. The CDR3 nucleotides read TGTGCCAGCAGCCGGACTGGCTATGGCTACACCTTC.

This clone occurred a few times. The CDR3 DNA reads TGCGCCAGCAGCCAAGAGGCTAGCGGGGGGGCCAAGACCAAAAACATTCAGTACTTC. Translating it yields CASSQEASGGAKTKNIQYF. This sequence joins TRBV4-3 and TRBJ2-4, with 12 bases matching TRBD2. This CDR3 contains 19 residues. The ends lost 0 bases at V and 2 bases at J; junction bases unmatched: 8. Germline loops: CDR1 LGHNA, CDR2 YSLEER.

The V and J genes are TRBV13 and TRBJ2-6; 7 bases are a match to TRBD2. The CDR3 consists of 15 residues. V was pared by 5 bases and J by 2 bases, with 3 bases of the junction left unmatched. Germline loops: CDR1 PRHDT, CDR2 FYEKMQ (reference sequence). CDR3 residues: CASSRAGTGANVLTF. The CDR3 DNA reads TGTGCCAGCAGCCGAGCGGGAACTGGGGCCAACGTCCTGACTTTC.

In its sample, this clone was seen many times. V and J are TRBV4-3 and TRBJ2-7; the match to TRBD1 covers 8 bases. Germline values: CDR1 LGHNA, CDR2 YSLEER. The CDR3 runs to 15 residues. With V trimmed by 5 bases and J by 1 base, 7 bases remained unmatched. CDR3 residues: CASSFGQGWSYEQYF. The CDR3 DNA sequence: TGCGCCAGCAGCTTCGGACAGGGATGGTCCTACGAGCAGTACTTC.

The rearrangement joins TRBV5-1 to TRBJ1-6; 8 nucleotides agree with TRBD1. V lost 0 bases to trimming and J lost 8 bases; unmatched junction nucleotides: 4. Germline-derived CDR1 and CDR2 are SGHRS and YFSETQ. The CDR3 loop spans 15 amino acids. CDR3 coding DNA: TGCGCCAGCAGCTTGGGTGCAGGGGGCGATTCACCCCTCCACTTT. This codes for CASSLGAGGDSPLHF.

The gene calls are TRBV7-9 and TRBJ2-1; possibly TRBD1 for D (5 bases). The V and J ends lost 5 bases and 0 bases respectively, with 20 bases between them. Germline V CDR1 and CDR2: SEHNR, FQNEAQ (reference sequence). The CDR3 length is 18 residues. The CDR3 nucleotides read TGTGCCAGCAGCCAGGGTAGTTTCCCCCGGAGCTCCTACAATGAGCAGTTCTTC. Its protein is CASSQGSFPRSSYNEQFF.

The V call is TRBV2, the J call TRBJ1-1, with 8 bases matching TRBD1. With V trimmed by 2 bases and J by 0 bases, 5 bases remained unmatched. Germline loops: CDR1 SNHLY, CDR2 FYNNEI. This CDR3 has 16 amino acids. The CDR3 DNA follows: TGTGCCAGCAGTGAAAGGGGGGACAGGTTGAACACTGAAGCTTTCTTT. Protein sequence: CASSERGDRLNTEAFF.

CDR3 DNA: TGTGCCAGCAGGACAGGGCCTGCTGAAGCTTTCTTT. The encoded protein is CASRTGPAEAFF. The chain combines TRBV6-5 with TRBJ1-1; 7 nucleotides match TRBD1. V lost 6 bases and J lost 6; bases outside the gene matches: 4. Germline CDR1 reads MNHEY; CDR2 reads SVGAGI. CDR3 size: 12 residues.

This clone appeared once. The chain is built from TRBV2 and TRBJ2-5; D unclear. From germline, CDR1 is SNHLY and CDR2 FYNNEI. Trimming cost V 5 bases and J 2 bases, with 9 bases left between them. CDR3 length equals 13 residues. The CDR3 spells CASSIQQQETQYF. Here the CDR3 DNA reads TGTGCCAGCAGTATTCAACAACAAGAGACCCAGTACTTC.

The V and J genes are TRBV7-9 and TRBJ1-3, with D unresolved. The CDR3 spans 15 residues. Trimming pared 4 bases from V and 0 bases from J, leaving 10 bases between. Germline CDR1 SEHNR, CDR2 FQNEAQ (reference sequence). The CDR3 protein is CASSYPRFSGNTIYF. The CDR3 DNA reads TGTGCCAGCAGCTACCCACGGTTCTCTGGAAACACCATATATTTT.

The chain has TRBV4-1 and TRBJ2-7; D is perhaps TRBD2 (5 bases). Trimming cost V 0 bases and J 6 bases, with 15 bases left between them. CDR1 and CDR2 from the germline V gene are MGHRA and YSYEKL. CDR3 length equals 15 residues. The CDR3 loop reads CASSQDFGVPREQYF. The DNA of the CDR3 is TGCGCCAGCAGCCAAGACTTCGGGGTCCCTCGCGAGCAGTACTTC.

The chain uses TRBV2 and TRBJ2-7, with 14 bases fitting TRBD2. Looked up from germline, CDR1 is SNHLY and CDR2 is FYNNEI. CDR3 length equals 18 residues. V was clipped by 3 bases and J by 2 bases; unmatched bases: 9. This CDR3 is CASSEDFGTSGRAYEQYF. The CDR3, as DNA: TGTGCCAGCAGTGAGGATTTCGGGACTAGCGGGAGAGCCTACGAGCAGTACTTC.